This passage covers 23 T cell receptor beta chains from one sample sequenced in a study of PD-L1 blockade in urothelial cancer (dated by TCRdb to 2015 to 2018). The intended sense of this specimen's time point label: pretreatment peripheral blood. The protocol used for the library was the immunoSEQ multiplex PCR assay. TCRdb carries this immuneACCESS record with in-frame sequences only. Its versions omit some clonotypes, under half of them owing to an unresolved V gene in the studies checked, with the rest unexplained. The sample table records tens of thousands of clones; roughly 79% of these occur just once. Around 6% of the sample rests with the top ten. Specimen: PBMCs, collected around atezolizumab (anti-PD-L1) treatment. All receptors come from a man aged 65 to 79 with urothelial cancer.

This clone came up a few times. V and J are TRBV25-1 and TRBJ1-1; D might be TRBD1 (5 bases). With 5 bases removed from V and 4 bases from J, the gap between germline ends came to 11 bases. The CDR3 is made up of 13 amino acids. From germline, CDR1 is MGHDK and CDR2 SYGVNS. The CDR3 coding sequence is TGTGCCAGCAGTCCAGGGATGAGCACTGAAGCTTTCTTT. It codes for CASSPGMSTEAFF.

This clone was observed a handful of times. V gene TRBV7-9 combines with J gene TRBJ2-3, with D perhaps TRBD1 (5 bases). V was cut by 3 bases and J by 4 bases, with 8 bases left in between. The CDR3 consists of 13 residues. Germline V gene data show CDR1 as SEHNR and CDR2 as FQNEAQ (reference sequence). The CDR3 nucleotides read TGTGCCAGCAGCTTCAAGGGGTCAGATACGCAGTATTTT. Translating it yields CASSFKGSDTQYF.

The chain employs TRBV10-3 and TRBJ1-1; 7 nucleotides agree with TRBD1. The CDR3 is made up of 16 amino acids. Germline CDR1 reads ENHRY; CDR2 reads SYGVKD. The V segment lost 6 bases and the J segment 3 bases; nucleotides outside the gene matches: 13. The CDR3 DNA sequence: TGTGCCATCAGGGATAGACAGGGCCTCATGGACACTGAAGCTTTCTTT. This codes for CAIRDRQGLMDTEAFF.

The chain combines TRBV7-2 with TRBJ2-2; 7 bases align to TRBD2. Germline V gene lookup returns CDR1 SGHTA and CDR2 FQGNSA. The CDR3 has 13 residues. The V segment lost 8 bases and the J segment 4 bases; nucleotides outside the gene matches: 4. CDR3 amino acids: CASGGSVTGELFF. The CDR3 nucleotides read TGTGCCAGCGGCGGGAGCGTCACCGGGGAGCTGTTTTTT.

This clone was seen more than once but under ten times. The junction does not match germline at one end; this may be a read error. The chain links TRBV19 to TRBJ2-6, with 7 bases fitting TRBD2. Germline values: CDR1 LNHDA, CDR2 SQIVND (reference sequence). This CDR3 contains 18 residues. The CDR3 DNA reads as TGTGCCAGTAGTATAGGGGGGGGACTCCATTCTGAGGCCAACGTCCTGACTTTC. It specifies CASSIGGGLHSEANVLTF.

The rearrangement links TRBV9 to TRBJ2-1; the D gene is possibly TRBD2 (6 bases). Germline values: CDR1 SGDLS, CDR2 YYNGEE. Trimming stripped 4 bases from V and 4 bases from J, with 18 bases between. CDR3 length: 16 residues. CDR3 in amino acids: CASSPSPGTGYNEQFF. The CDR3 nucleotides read TGTGCCAGCAGCCCCAGCCCCGGGACTGGGTACAATGAGCAGTTCTTC.

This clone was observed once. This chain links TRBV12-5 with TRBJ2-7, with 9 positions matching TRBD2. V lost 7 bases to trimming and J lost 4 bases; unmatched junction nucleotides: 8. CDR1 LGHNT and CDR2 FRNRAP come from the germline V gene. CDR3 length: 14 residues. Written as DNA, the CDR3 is TGTGCTAGTGCCCTTAGCGGGAGTAAGTACGAGCAGTACTTC. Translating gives CASALSGSKYEQYF. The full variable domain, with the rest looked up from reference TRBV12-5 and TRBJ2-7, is DARVTQTPRHKVTEMGQEVTMRCQPILGHNTVFWYRQTMMQGLELLAYFRNRAPLDDSGMPKDRFSAEMPDATLATLKIQPSEPRDSAVYFCASALSGSKYEQYFGPGTRLTVT.

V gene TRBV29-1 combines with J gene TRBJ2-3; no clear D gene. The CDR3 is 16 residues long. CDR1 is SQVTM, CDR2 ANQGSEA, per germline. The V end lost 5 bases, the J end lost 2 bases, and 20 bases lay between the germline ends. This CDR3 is CSVLPYTSVITDTQYF. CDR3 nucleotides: TGCAGCGTTCTCCCTTATACCTCGGTGATCACAGATACGCAGTATTTT.

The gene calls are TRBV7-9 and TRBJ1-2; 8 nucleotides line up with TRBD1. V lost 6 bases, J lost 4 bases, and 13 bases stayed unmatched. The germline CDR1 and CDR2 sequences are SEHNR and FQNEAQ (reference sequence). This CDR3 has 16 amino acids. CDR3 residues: CASSPREQGARYGYTF. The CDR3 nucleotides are TGTGCCAGCAGTCCCCGCGAGCAGGGGGCGCGCTATGGCTACACCTTC.

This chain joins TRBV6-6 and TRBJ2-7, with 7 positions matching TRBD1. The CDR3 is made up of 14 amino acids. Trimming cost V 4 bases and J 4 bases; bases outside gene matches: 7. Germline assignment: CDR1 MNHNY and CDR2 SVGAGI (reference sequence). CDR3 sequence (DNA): TGTGCCAGCAGTTCAGGGGGTGAGTGGTACGAGCAGTACTTC. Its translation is CASSSGGEWYEQYF.

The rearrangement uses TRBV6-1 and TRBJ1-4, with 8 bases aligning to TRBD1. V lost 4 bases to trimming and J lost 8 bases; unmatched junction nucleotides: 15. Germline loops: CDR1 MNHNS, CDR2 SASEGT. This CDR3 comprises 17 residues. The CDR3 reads CASSGGTGFGKWEKLFF. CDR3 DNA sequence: TGTGCCAGCAGTGGAGGGACAGGCTTCGGTAAATGGGAAAAACTGTTTTTT.

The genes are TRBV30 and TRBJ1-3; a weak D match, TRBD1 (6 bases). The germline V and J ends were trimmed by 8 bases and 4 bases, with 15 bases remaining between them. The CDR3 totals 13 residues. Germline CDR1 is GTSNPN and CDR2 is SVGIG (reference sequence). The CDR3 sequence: CAGGRQAGNTIYF. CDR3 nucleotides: TGTGCCGGGGGCAGACAGGCCGGAAACACCATATATTTT. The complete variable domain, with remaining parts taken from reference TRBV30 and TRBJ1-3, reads SQTIHQWPATLVQPVGSPLSLECTVEGTSNPNLYWYRQAAGRGLQLLFYSVGIGQISSEVPQNLSASRPQDRQFILSSKKLLLSDSGFYLCAGGRQAGNTIYFGEGSWLTVV.

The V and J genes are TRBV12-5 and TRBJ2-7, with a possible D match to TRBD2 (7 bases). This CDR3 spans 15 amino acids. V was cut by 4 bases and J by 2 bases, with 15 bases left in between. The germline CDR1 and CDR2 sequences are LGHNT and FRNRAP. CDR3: CASGSGGGAPYEQYF. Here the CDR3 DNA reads TGTGCTAGTGGTTCCGGTGGGGGGGCCCCCTACGAGCAGTACTTC.

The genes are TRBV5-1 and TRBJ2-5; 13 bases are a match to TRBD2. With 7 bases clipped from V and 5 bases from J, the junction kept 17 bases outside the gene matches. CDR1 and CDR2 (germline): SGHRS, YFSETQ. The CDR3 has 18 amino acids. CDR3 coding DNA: TGCGCCAGCTATCCGGGCGACAGGACTAGCGGGAGTTGGGAGACCCAGTACTTC. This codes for CASYPGDRTSGSWETQYF. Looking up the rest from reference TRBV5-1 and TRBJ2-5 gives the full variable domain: KAGVTQTPRYLIKTRGQQVTLSCSPISGHRSVSWYQQTPGQGLQFLFEYFSETQRNKGNFPGRFSGRQFSNSRSEMNVSTLELGDSALYLCASYPGDRTSGSWETQYFGPGTRLLVL.

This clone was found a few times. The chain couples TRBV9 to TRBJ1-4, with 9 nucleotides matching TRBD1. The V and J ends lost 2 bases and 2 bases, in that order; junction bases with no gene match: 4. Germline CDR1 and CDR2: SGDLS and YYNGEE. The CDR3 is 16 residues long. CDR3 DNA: TGTGCCAGCAGCGTTGGGACAGGGCGGACTAATGAAAAACTGTTTTTT. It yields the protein CASSVGTGRTNEKLFF.

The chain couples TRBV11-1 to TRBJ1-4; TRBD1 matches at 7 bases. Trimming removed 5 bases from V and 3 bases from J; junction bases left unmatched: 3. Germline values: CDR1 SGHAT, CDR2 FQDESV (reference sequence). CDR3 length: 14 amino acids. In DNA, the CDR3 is TGTGCCAGCAGCCTCGGGACAGCTAATGAAAAACTGTTTTTT. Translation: CASSLGTANEKLFF.

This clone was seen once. The CDR3 loop reads CASSVAGDRGSYNEQFF. CDR3 bases: TGTGCCAGCAGCGTAGCTGGGGACAGGGGTTCCTACAATGAGCAGTTCTTC. This chain joins TRBV9 and TRBJ2-1; TRBD1 agrees at 10 bases. V lost 0 bases to trimming and J lost 1 base; unmatched junction nucleotides: 4. Germline values: CDR1 SGDLS, CDR2 YYNGEE. This CDR3 has 17 residues.

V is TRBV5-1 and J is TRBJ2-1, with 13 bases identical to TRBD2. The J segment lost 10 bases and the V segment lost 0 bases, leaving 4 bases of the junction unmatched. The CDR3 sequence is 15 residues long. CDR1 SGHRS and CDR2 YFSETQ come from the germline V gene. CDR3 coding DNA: TGCGCCAGCAGCTTGGGGACTAGCGGGGGAGGGGAGCAGTTCTTC. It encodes CASSLGTSGGGEQFF.

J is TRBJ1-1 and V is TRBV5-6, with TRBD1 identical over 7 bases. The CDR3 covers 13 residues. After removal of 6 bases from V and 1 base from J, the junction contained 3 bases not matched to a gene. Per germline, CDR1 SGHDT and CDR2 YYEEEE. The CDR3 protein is CASTWDRNTEAFF. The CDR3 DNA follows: TGTGCCAGCACCTGGGACAGGAACACTGAAGCTTTCTTT.

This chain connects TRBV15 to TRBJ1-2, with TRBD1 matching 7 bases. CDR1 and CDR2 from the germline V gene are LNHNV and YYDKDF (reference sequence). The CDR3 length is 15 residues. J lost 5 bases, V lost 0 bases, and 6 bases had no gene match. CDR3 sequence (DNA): TGTGCCACCAGCAGAGATTTGGGACAGCAATATGGCTACACCTTC. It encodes CATSRDLGQQYGYTF.

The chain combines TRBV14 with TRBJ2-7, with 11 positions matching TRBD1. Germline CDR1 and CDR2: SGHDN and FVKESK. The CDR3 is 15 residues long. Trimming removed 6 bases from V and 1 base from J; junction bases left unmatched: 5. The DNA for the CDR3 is TGTGCCAGCAGTTACCGGGACAGGGGGTCCTACGAGCAGTACTTC. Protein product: CASSYRDRGSYEQYF.

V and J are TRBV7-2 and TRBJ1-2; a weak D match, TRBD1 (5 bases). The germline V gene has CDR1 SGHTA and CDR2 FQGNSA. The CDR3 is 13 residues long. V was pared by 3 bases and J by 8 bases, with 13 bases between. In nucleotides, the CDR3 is TGTGCCAGCAGCTTCGGCAGGGCGGAAGGCTACACCTTC. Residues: CASSFGRAEGYTF.

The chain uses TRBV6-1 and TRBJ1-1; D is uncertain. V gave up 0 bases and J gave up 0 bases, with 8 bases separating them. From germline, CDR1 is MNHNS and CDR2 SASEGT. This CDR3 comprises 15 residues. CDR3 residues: CASSEAASLNTEAFF. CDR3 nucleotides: TGTGCCAGCAGTGAAGCGGCATCCTTGAACACTGAAGCTTTCTTT.